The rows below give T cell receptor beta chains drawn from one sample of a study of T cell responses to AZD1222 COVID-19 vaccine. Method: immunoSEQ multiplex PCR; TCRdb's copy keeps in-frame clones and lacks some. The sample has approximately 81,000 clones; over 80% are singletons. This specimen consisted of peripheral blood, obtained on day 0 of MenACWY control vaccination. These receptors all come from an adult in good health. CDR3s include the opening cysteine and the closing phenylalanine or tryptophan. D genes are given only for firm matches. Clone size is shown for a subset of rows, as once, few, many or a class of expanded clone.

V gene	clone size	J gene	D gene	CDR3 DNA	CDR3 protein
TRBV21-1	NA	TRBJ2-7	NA	TGTGCCAGCTTTTCCGACAGTAATTTCTACGAGCAGTACTTC	CASFSDSNFYEQYF
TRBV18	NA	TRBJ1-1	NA	TGTGCCAGCTCACGGGCCCCTAACACTGAAGCTTTCTTT	CASSRAPNTEAFF
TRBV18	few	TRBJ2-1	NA	TGTGCCAGCTCACGCCTCGGGAATGAGCAGTTCTTC	CASSRLGNEQFF
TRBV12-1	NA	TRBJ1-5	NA	TGTGCCAGCAGCTTCCCTAGGGGAAATCAGCCCCAGCATTTT	CASSFPRGNQPQHF
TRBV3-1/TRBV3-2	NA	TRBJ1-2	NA	TGTGCCAGCAGCCAAGGGGGGACCTATGGCTACACCTTC	CASSQGGTYGYTF
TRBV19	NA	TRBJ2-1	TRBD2	TGTGCCAGTAGTGGATTAGCGGGAAATGAGCAGTTCTTC	CASSGLAGNEQFF
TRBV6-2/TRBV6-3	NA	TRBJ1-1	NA	TGTGCCAGCAGTTACGGTCCGGGCTTAGAAGCTTTCTTT	CASSYGPGLEAFF
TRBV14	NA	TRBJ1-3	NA	TGTGCCAGCAGCCAAGGATCTGGAAACACCATATATTTT	CASSQGSGNTIYF
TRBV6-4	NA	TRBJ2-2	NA	TGTGCCAGCAGTGAAGGGAACACCGGGGAGCTGTTTTTT	CASSEGNTGELFF
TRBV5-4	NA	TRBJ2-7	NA	TGTGCCAGCAGCTTGGCCAATCAGGGCCACGAGCAGTACTTC	CASSLANQGHEQYF
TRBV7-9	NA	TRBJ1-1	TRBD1	TGTGCCAGCAGCCAGACCCACAGGGGCAGCACTGAAGCTTTCTTT	CASSQTHRGSTEAFF
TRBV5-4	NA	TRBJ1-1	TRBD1	TGTGCCAGCAGCTTGGTAGACAGGGCCGGCACTGAAGCTTTCTTT	CASSLVDRAGTEAFF
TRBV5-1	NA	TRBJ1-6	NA	TGCGCCAGCAGCTTAGGGGGGACTAATAATTCACCCCTCCACTTT	CASSLGGTNNSPLHF
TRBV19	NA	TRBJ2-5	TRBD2	TGTGCCAGTAGTATAACGGGACTAGCGGCAGGGACCCAGTACTTC	CASSITGLAAGTQYF
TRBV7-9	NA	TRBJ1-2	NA	TGTGCCAGCAGCTTAGAGGCGGGAAACTATGGCTACACCTTC	CASSLEAGNYGYTF
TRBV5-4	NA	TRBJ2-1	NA	TGTGCCAGCAGCTTGGGCGAAAATGAGCAGTTCTTC	CASSLGENEQFF
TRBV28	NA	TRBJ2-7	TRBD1	TGTGCCAGCGCCCCTTACTCGACAGGGCACTACGAGCAGTACTTC	CASAPYSTGHYEQYF
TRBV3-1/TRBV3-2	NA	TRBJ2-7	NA	TGTGCCAGCAGCGTTACAGGGTACTACGAGCAGTACTTC	CASSVTGYYEQYF
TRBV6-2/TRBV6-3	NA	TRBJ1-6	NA	TGTGCCAGCAGCACCACCAGGGGTAATTCACCCCTCCACTTT	CASSTTRGNSPLHF
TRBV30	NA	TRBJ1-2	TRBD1	TGTGCCTGGAGTGTGGACAGGGTGGGCTACACCTTC	CAWSVDRVGYTF
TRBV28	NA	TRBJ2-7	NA	TGTGCCAGCACCCCAGCTGGGGCGGGCTACGAGCAGTACTTC	CASTPAGAGYEQYF
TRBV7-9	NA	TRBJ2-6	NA	TGTGCCAGCAGCTTGTGGCTCTCTGGGGCCAACGTCCTGACTTTC	CASSLWLSGANVLTF
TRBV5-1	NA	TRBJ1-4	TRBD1	TGCGCCAGCAGCGGAGGGACAGCCACAACTAATGAAAAACTGTTTTTT	CASSGGTATTNEKLFF
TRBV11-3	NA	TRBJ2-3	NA	TGTGCCAGCAGCCCTCCCGGAGTGGATACGCAGTATTTT	CASSPPGVDTQYF
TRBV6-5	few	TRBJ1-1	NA	TGTGCCAGCATTCAGACGCCGGGAGAGAACACTGAAGCTTTCTTT	CASIQTPGENTEAFF
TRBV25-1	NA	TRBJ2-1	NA	TGTGCCAGCACTGACTTGAGCTCCTACAATGAGCAGTTCTTC	CASTDLSSYNEQFF
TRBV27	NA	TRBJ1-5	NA	TGTGCCAGCAGTTGGAAGGGCAATCAGCCCCAGCATTTT	CASSWKGNQPQHF
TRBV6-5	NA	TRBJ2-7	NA	TGTGCCAGCAGTTGGGACCGCCTCTCCTACGAGCAGTACTTC	CASSWDRLSYEQYF
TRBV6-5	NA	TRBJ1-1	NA	TGTGCCAGCATCCTAAGCTGGGGTATTGAAGCTTTCTTT	CASILSWGIEAFF
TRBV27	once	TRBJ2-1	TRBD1	TGTGCCAGCGGCCCCGGGACAGGGCACAATGAGCAGTTCTTC	CASGPGTGHNEQFF
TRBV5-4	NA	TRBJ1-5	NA	TGTGCCAGCAGCTTCCTACCCAACGAGCCCCAGCATTTT	CASSFLPNEPQHF
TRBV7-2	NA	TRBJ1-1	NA	TGTGCCAGCAGCCTCCCTACAGGGAGGAACACTGAAGCTTTCTTT	CASSLPTGRNTEAFF
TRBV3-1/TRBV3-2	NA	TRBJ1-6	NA	TGTGCCAGCAGTACGGGCAGACTTAATTCACCCCTCCACTTT	CASSTGRLNSPLHF
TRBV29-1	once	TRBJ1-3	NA	TGCAGCGTTGTACAGGGCTACACCATATATTTT	CSVVQGYTIYF
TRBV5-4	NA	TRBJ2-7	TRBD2	TGTGCCAGCAGCCCCCATGGGACTAGCGGGAGGTCCTACGAGCAGTACTTC	CASSPHGTSGRSYEQYF
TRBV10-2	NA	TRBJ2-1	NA	TGCGCCAGCAGTGAGTCGTGGGGGAGCTCCTACAATGAGCAGTTCTTC	CASSESWGSSYNEQFF
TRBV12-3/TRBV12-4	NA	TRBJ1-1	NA	TGTGCCAGCATTTCCTTGGGAGAAGCTTTCTTT	CASISLGEAFF
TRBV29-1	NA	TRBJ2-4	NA	TGCAGCGCCGGGACACAAAACATTCAGTACTTC	CSAGTQNIQYF
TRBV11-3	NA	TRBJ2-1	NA	TGTGCCAGCAGCCCGCGGGGCCACAATGAGCAGTTCTTC	CASSPRGHNEQFF
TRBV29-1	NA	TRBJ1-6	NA	TGCAGCGTTGCCCGGGACACTTATTCACCCCTCCACTTT	CSVARDTYSPLHF
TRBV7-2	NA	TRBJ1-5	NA	TGTGCCAGCAGTCATCAGGGACAGCCCCAGCATTTT	CASSHQGQPQHF
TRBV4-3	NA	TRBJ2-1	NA	TGCGCCAGCAGCCAAGATTCGAACAATGAGCAGTTCTTC	CASSQDSNNEQFF
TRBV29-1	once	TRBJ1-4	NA	TGCAGCGTGCGTAGCAATAATGAAAAACTGTTTTTT	CSVRSNNEKLFF
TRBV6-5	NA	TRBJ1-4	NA	TGTGCCAGCTACCCAGGGCCAACTAATGAAAAACTGTTTTTT	CASYPGPTNEKLFF
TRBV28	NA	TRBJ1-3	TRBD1	TGTGCCAGCAGTTCCACAGGGGTTGGAAACACCATATATTTT	CASSSTGVGNTIYF
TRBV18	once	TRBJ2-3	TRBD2	TGTGCCAGCTCACCCGGACTAGCGGATGATACGCAGTATTTT	CASSPGLADDTQYF
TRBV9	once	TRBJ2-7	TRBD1	TGTGCCAGCAGCGACGGACAGGACTACGAGCAGTACTTC	CASSDGQDYEQYF
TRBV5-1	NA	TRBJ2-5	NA	TGCGCCAGCAGCGGGTTACAGGGAAGGGAGACCCAGTACTTC	CASSGLQGRETQYF
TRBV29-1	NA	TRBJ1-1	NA	TGCAGCGTCGGGGAGTTACAGGAAGTTGCAGCTTTCTTT	CSVGELQEVAAFF
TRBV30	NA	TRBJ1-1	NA	TGTGCCTGGACCTCCGGTCCCAGGGCGACTGAAGCTTTCTTT	CAWTSGPRATEAFF
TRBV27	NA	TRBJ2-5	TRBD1	TGTGCCAGCAGTTTATCTATCGGGGACAGACAAGAGACCCAGTACTTC	CASSLSIGDRQETQYF
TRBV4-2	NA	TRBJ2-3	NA	TGTGCCAGCAGCCAAGAGAGGGGCGGGAATCAAGATACGCAGTATTTT	CASSQERGGNQDTQYF
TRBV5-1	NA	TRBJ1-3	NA	TGCGCCAGCAGATCGGGGACCTCTGGAAACACCATATATTTT	CASRSGTSGNTIYF
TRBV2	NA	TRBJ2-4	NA	TGTGCCAGCAGTGGAGGGCTTGGAAACATTCAGTACTTC	CASSGGLGNIQYF
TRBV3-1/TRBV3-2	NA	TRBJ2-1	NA	TGTGCCAGCAGCCCGATTAGCGCCCACAATGAGCAGTTCTTC	CASSPISAHNEQFF
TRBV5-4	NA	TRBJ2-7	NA	TGTGCCAGCAGCTTGGCGGGATTGAGGGAGCAGTACTTC	CASSLAGLREQYF
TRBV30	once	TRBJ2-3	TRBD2	TGTGCCCGGAGCGGACTAGCGTTCGCAGATACGCAGTATTTT	CARSGLAFADTQYF
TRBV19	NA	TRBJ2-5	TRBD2	TGTGCCAGTAGTAAAGCGGGGTTCCAAGAGACCCAGTACTTC	CASSKAGFQETQYF
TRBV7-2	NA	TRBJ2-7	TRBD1	TGTGCCAGCAGCCAAAGGGGGCGCATCTACGAGCAGTACTTC	CASSQRGRIYEQYF